In its sample, the clone carrying this TCR beta chain was seen once. The data stem from a study of human T cells and chemical hapten exposure. TCRdb re-called the RACE reads with MiXCR, one entry per CDR3 protein. The sample yields roughly 100,000 distinct CDR3 sequences, under 35% seen once. V was cut by 4 bases and J by 1 base, with 4 bases left in between. The CDR3 has 12 amino acids. Documented time point: patch test 3, about 24 weeks after DPC sensitization. Treatment noted: therapeutic diphenylcyclopropenone sensitization with weekly scalp DPC. The sequencing used whole blood, collected in connection with sensitization to the hapten diphenylcyclopropenone (DPC). This clonotype was obtained from a man between 40 and 49 years old with alopecia areata. Some clones in this sample may be carry-over from other donors' samples. The chain employs TRBV12-3 or TRBV12-4 and TRBJ1-2; D remains unclear. The CDR3 loop is CASSYSNYGYTF. DNA of the CDR3: TGTGCCAGCAGTTACAGTAACTATGGCTACACCTTC.